The rows below give T cell receptor beta chains drawn from one sample of a study of blood T cell repertoires in COVID-19. TCRdb's table, derived via immunoSEQ multiplex PCR, lists solely in-frame clones and lacks some. Among 110,000 or so clones listed, 85% were seen once. Input material: peripheral blood. The receptor set was obtained from a human donor in a cohort sampled during active COVID-19. Both conserved end residues are part of each CDR3. A D gene is named only where the DNA matches it firmly. Expanded clones are given a class, and other clones once, few, many or no size at all.

D,J,V,size,CDR3,DNA
-,TRBJ1-5,TRBV4-3,-,CASSQGKGQPQHF,TGCGCCAGCAGCCAAGGGAAGGGGCAGCCCCAGCATTTT
-,TRBJ1-5,TRBV28,-,CASGDLNQPQHF,TGTGCCAGCGGAGACCTAAATCAGCCCCAGCATTTT
TRBD1,TRBJ1-6,TRBV28,-,CASSLEDRGSYNSPLHF,TGTGCCAGCAGTTTGGAGGACAGGGGCTCCTATAATTCACCCCTCCACTTT
TRBD2,TRBJ2-3,TRBV6-6,-,CASSPGLAGASGTDTQYF,TGTGCCAGCAGTCCCGGACTAGCGGGGGCCTCTGGCACAGATACGCAGTATTTT
-,TRBJ1-4,TRBV5-1,-,CASSSQGFEEKLFF,TGCGCCAGCAGCAGTCAGGGGTTTGAGGAAAAACTGTTTTTT
-,TRBJ1-2,TRBV5-4,-,CASSLVGGPLNGYTF,TGTGCCAGCAGCTTGGTTGGAGGGCCCCTCAATGGCTACACCTTC
TRBD1,TRBJ1-1,TRBV18,-,CASSRPGQGARVNTEAFF,TGTGCCAGCTCACGGCCGGGACAGGGGGCGCGGGTGAACACTGAAGCTTTCTTT
-,TRBJ2-7,TRBV6-5,once,CASREDRRSYEQYF,TGTGCCAGCAGGGAGGACAGACGCTCCTACGAGCAGTACTTC
-,TRBJ2-7,TRBV9,-,CASSVGSGVYEQYF,TGTGCCAGCAGCGTGGGGAGTGGCGTATACGAGCAGTACTTC
-,TRBJ2-5,TRBV7-9,few,CASSFLDREETQYF,TGTGCCAGCAGCTTCCTCGACAGAGAAGAGACCCAGTACTTC
TRBD2,TRBJ2-7,TRBV27,once,CASSYNAGGLPYEQYF,TGTGCCAGCAGTTACAATGCGGGGGGACTTCCCTACGAGCAGTACTTC
-,TRBJ2-1,TRBV18,-,CASSPPTDPRNEQFF,TGTGCCAGCTCACCACCAACAGACCCCAGGAATGAGCAGTTCTTC
-,TRBJ2-3,TRBV24-1,few,CATSDPGTDTQYF,TGTGCCACCAGTGATCCAGGCACAGATACGCAGTATTTT
TRBD1,TRBJ1-1,TRBV5-6,-,CASSLDRSTGEAFF,TGTGCCAGCAGCTTGGACCGATCGACAGGGGAAGCTTTCTTT
-,TRBJ1-1,TRBV5-4,-,CASSSSNTEAFF,TGTGCCAGCAGCTCCTCCAACACTGAAGCTTTCTTT
TRBD1,TRBJ1-2,TRBV29-1,-,CSVVAGGIGYGYTF,TGCAGCGTTGTAGCAGGGGGCATCGGCTATGGCTACACCTTC
-,TRBJ2-1,TRBV6-1,-,CASSETRPQGSDEQFF,TGTGCCAGCAGCGAAACCAGACCTCAGGGTTCGGATGAGCAGTTCTTC
-,TRBJ1-4,TRBV4-1,-,CASSATRELDEKLFF,TGCGCCAGCAGCGCCACCCGGGAACTGGATGAAAAACTGTTTTTT
TRBD2,TRBJ2-3,TRBV7-9,-,CASSLALSRGGTDTQYF,TGTGCCAGCAGCTTAGCGCTATCACGGGGGGGCACAGATACGCAGTATTTT
-,TRBJ2-5,TRBV11-2,-,CASSSVTGGWETQYF,TGTGCCAGCAGCTCCGTTACTGGGGGGTGGGAGACCCAGTACTTC
-,TRBJ1-1,TRBV5-8,-,CASSHRNTGKAFF,TGTGCCAGCAGCCACAGGAATACCGGCAAAGCTTTCTTT
-,TRBJ2-3,TRBV30,-,CAWSRSYTDTQYF,TGTGCCTGGAGTAGGAGCTACACAGATACGCAGTATTTT
-,TRBJ2-7,TRBV9,-,CASSPRQATYEQYF,TGTGCCAGCAGCCCGCGACAGGCCACCTACGAGCAGTACTTC
TRBD2,TRBJ2-3,TRBV2,-,CASSELAGVTDTQYF,TGTGCCAGCAGTGAACTAGCGGGGGTCACAGATACGCAGTATTTT
-,TRBJ1-5,TRBV28,-,CASSHGLEGIQPQHF,TGTGCCAGCAGCCACGGACTGGAGGGGATTCAGCCCCAGCATTTT
TRBD2,TRBJ2-2,TRBV19,-,CASSPHGGSTGELFF,TGTGCCAGTAGTCCTCACGGGGGGAGCACCGGGGAGCTGTTTTTT
-,TRBJ2-1,TRBV30,-,CAWSAERVPRNEQFF,TGTGCCTGGAGTGCTGAGAGGGTCCCCCGCAATGAGCAGTTCTTC
-,TRBJ1-3,TRBV6-6,-,CASSYPGPSGNTIYF,TGTGCCAGCAGTTACCCAGGCCCCTCTGGAAACACCATATATTTT
-,TRBJ2-1,TRBV12-2,once,CASRLTRDREVHNEQFF,TGTGCAAGTCGCTTAACAAGGGACAGGGAGGTCCACAATGAGCAGTTCTTC
-,TRBJ2-7,TRBV7-9,-,CASSLVGGTEQYF,TGTGCCAGCAGCTTAGTTGGAGGGACCGAGCAGTACTTC
TRBD1,TRBJ1-5,TRBV6-5,-,CASSRSGTGSQPQHF,TGTGCCAGCAGTCGCTCCGGGACAGGGAGTCAGCCCCAGCATTTT
-,TRBJ1-5,TRBV7-9,-,CASSLGDSSNQPQHF,TGTGCCAGCAGCTTAGGAGACAGCAGCAATCAGCCCCAGCATTTT
TRBD2,TRBJ2-1,TRBV10-3,-,CAINPAGTSGGAWFF,TGTGCCATCAATCCTGCCGGGACTAGCGGGGGGGCTTGGTTCTTC
TRBD1,TRBJ2-7,TRBV29-1,-,CSVSGTGDGEQYF,TGCAGCGTCTCCGGGACAGGGGATGGGGAGCAGTACTTC
TRBD1,TRBJ1-5,TRBV10-3,-,CATRDRGTSRSNQPQHF,TGTGCCACTCGGGACAGGGGAACATCCCGATCCAATCAGCCCCAGCATTTT
-,TRBJ2-1,TRBV11-3,-,CASSLREGNEQFF,TGTGCCAGCAGCCTACGAGAGGGCAATGAGCAGTTCTTC
-,TRBJ1-2,TRBV7-2,few,CASSQRAGYYGYTF,TGTGCCAGCAGCCAGCGCGCAGGGTATTATGGCTACACCTTC
TRBD1,TRBJ1-2,TRBV10-3,once,CAISEPGTGGGGGYTF,TGTGCCATCAGTGAGCCAGGGACAGGGGGTGGAGGTGGCTACACCTTC
-,TRBJ1-2,TRBV3-1/TRBV3-2,-,CASSPSTDLIGGYTF,TGTGCCAGCAGCCCGTCGACAGACCTTATTGGTGGCTACACCTTC
-,TRBJ2-3,TRBV6-5,-,CASSLREVSTDTQYF,TGTGCCAGCAGCCTAAGGGAGGTCAGCACAGATACGCAGTATTTT
-,TRBJ2-2,TRBV10-1,-,CASSDSNTGELFF,TGCGCCAGCAGTGACTCGAACACCGGGGAGCTGTTTTTT